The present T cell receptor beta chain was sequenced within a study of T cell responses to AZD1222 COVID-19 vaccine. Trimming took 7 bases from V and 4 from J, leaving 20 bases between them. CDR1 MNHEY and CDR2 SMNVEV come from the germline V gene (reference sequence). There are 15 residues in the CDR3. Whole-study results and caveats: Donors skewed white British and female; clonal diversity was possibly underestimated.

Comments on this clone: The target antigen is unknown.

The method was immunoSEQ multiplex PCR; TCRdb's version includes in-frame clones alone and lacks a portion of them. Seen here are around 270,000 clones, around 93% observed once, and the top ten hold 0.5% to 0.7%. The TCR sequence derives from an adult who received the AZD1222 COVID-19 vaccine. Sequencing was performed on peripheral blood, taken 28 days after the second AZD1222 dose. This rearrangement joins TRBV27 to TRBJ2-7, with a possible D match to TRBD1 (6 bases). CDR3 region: CASKPLARGFYEQYF. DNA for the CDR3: TGTGCCAGCAAGCCTTTAGCCAGGGGCTTTTACGAGCAGTACTTC.